This T cell receptor (beta chain) derives from a study of vaccination effects on CD4 cells after COVID-19. Study overall: The vaccine given was either BNT162b2 or mRNA-1273, in two doses.

Germline CDR1 SGHNT, CDR2 YYREEE (reference sequence). The J segment lost 4 bases and the V segment lost 6 bases, leaving 9 bases of the junction unmatched. The length of the CDR3 is 15 residues. Comments on this clone: Its antigen is still unknown.

Only in-frame clones appear in the TCRdb table, and some are missing; sequencing was by immunoSEQ multiplex PCR. Of fewer than 25,000 clones detected, roughly three quarters appear once; the ten largest clones hold approximately 16%. With the ViraFEST assay, the study expanded antigen-specific CD4+ T cells using viral peptide pools, then sequenced them. Culture lasted under 13 days before CD4+ T cell isolation. From March to December 2020, the person had a SARS-CoV-2 infection that was confirmed by PCR. This chain uses TRBV5-4 with TRBJ2-1; TRBD2 matches 8 bases. This receptor was identified in a human donor who had a prior SARS-CoV-2 infection. The specimen was CD4+ T cells from PBMCs cultured with SARS-CoV-2 spike peptides, collected before COVID-19 vaccination. The CDR3 region is CASTLTGGGYNEQFF. The CDR3 bases are TGTGCCAGCACCCTTACGGGGGGGGGTTACAATGAGCAGTTCTTC.